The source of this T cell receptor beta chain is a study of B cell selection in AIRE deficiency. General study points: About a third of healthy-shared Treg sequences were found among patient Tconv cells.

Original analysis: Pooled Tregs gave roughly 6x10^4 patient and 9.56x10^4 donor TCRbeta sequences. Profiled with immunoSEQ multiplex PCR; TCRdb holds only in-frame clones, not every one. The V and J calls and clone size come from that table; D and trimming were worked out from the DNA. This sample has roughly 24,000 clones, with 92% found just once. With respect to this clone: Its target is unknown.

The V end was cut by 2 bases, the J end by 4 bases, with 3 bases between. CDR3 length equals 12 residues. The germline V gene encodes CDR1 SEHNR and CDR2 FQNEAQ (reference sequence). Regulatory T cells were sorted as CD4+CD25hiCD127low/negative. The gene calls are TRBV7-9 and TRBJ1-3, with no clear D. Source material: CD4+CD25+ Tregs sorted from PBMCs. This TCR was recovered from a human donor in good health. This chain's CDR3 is CASSLNGNTIYF. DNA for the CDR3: TGTGCCAGCAGCTTAAACGGAAACACCATATATTTT.